Listed below are T cell receptor beta chains from one sample, sequenced in a study of blood T cell repertoires in COVID-19. The method was immunoSEQ multiplex PCR; TCRdb's version includes in-frame clones alone and lacks a portion of them. The table lists some 35,000 clones, more than 70% of them singletons. The specimen was peripheral blood. These receptors all stem from a man in his 70s with active COVID-19. Both conserved end residues are part of each CDR3. The order of the fields is V gene, J gene, D gene, CDR3 length, clone size, CDR3 protein, CDR3 DNA. A D gene is named only where the DNA matches it firmly. Rows give clone size only sometimes, using once, few, many, or a class for an expanded clone.

TRBV7-2	TRBJ2-7	TRBD1	14	NA	CASSYRDRPREQYF	TGTGCCAGCAGCTACCGGGACAGGCCGAGGGAGCAGTACTTC
TRBV6-2/TRBV6-3	TRBJ1-4	NA	15	NA	CASSWGGRRSEKLFF	TGTGCCAGCAGCTGGGGAGGCAGGAGGAGCGAAAAACTGTTTTTT
TRBV2	TRBJ2-3	TRBD2	14	NA	CASSEGREVDTQYF	TGTGCCAGCAGTGAGGGGCGGGAGGTAGATACGCAGTATTTT
TRBV28	TRBJ2-3	NA	12	NA	CASTKSTDTQYF	TGTGCCAGCACTAAAAGCACAGATACGCAGTATTTT
TRBV28	TRBJ1-1	TRBD1	13	once	CASSVTGGSKAFF	TGTGCCAGCAGTGTCACAGGGGGGAGCAAAGCTTTCTTT
TRBV24-1	TRBJ2-5	TRBD2	15	NA	CATSVSGGRQETQYF	TGTGCCACCAGTGTAAGCGGGGGGCGTCAAGAGACCCAGTACTTC
TRBV18	TRBJ1-6	NA	15	NA	CASSVPGGSNSPLHF	TGTGCCAGCTCAGTTCCCGGGGGGAGTAATTCACCCCTCCACTTT
TRBV28	TRBJ2-7	TRBD1	17	NA	CASSLYGGTGGRVEQYF	TGTGCCAGCAGTTTATACGGGGGCACAGGGGGTAGGGTCGAGCAGTACTTC
TRBV6-6	TRBJ2-5	NA	13	NA	CASSYSIRETQYF	TGTGCCAGCAGTTACTCAATCAGGGAGACCCAGTACTTC
TRBV2	TRBJ2-1	TRBD2	15	once	CASRLTSGNRNEQFF	TGTGCCAGCAGGCTGACTAGCGGGAATCGGAATGAGCAGTTCTTC
TRBV28	TRBJ2-7	NA	14	NA	CASRGLRGVYEQYF	TGTGCCAGCAGGGGTCTCCGCGGGGTGTACGAGCAGTACTTC
TRBV27	TRBJ2-3	TRBD1	15	NA	CASSLAGTGGHTQYF	TGTGCCAGCAGTTTAGCCGGGACAGGGGGACATACGCAGTATTTT
TRBV7-9	TRBJ1-2	NA	15	NA	CASSLTGVGNYGYTF	TGTGCCAGCAGCCTCACGGGGGTCGGTAACTATGGCTACACCTTC
TRBV18	TRBJ2-7	NA	14	NA	CASSAPTGNYEQYF	TGTGCCAGCTCAGCCCCGACAGGAAACTACGAGCAGTACTTC
TRBV7-2	TRBJ2-1	TRBD2	16	NA	CASSLPGLAGGNEQFF	TGTGCCAGCAGCTTACCGGGACTAGCGGGTGGGAATGAGCAGTTCTTC
TRBV5-4	TRBJ1-2	NA	14	NA	CASSRREGNYGYTF	TGTGCCAGCAGCCGTAGGGAGGGGAACTATGGCTACACCTTC
TRBV28	TRBJ2-2	NA	14	NA	CASSLRVGTGGLFF	TGTGCCAGCAGTTTAAGGGTTGGAACCGGGGGGCTGTTTTTT
TRBV19	TRBJ2-3	NA	16	NA	CASMELGGLATDTQYF	TGTGCCAGTATGGAGCTGGGGGGGCTCGCCACAGATACGCAGTATTTT
TRBV6-2/TRBV6-3	TRBJ2-7	TRBD1	13	NA	CASSGTVTYEQYF	TGTGCCAGCAGCGGGACAGTCACCTACGAGCAGTACTTC
TRBV4-2	TRBJ2-3	TRBD2	17	NA	CASSQDTSGGPINTQYF	TGTGCCAGCAGCCAAGATACTAGCGGGGGGCCAATTAATACGCAGTATTTT
TRBV6-2/TRBV6-3	TRBJ2-7	NA	16	NA	CASSYSRHGVAYEQYF	TGTGCCAGCAGTTACTCGAGACACGGTGTCGCCTACGAGCAGTACTTC
TRBV5-1	TRBJ2-7	TRBD1	17	NA	CASSSGATGTATYEQYF	TGCGCCAGCAGTTCAGGCGCCACCGGGACAGCCACCTACGAGCAGTACTTC
TRBV5-1	TRBJ2-7	NA	14	NA	CASSFTGRYLEQYF	TGCGCCAGCAGCTTCACAGGAAGATACCTAGAGCAGTACTTC
TRBV11-2	TRBJ2-3	NA	14	once	CASSLDSVTDTQYF	TGTGCCAGCAGCTTAGATTCGGTCACAGATACGCAGTATTTT
TRBV29-1	TRBJ1-1	NA	16	NA	CSGEGEQGVVNTEAFF	TGCAGCGGGGAGGGGGAACAGGGTGTCGTGAACACTGAAGCTTTCTTT
TRBV11-2	TRBJ2-6	NA	16	NA	CASRRNTGYGANVLTF	TGTGCCAGCAGACGAAACACAGGGTACGGGGCCAACGTCCTGACTTTC
TRBV7-3	TRBJ2-7	NA	15	few	CASSLGLARLDEQYF	TGTGCCAGCAGCTTAGGTCTAGCTCGGTTGGACGAGCAGTACTTC
TRBV28	TRBJ2-7	TRBD1	15	NA	CASRFPGQGAYEQYF	TGTGCCAGCAGATTCCCCGGACAGGGGGCCTACGAGCAGTACTTC
TRBV9	TRBJ2-1	TRBD2	14	NA	CASSELLASNEQFF	TGTGCCAGCAGCGAGTTACTAGCGTCGAATGAGCAGTTCTTC
TRBV27	TRBJ2-3	TRBD2	18	NA	CASTLSSGGAYGTDTQYF	TGTGCCAGCACCCTGTCTAGCGGGGGGGCCTATGGCACAGATACGCAGTATTTT
TRBV6-2/TRBV6-3	TRBJ2-1	TRBD2	16	NA	CASSYSSGGLYNEQFF	TGTGCCAGCAGTTATTCAAGCGGGGGGCTCTACAATGAGCAGTTCTTC
TRBV6-5	TRBJ2-4	NA	16	NA	CASSYSIRGAKNIQYF	TGTGCCAGCAGTTACTCGATTAGGGGGGCCAAAAACATTCAGTACTTC
TRBV2	TRBJ2-2	NA	14	NA	CASRPNREVGELFF	TGTGCCAGCAGACCTAACAGGGAAGTCGGGGAGCTGTTTTTT
TRBV7-2	TRBJ1-5	TRBD1	17	NA	CASSLGPPGGQGQPQHF	TGTGCCAGCAGCTTAGGGCCCCCAGGGGGCCAGGGTCAGCCCCAGCATTTT